The source of this T cell receptor beta chain is a study of OX40 agonist ivuxolimab in advanced cancers. Whole-study context: Patient treatment consisted of intravenous ivuxolimab administration every 2 weeks at 0.01 to 10 mg/kg. Partial responses were seen in three patients, one with hepatocellular carcinoma and two with cutaneous melanoma.

Data came from immunoSEQ multiplex PCR; TCRdb stores just in-frame clones and leaves some out. The data show around 26,000 clones, 75% to 90% seen once. General study results and limits: Expanded clones belonging to CD8+ T cells outnumbered, on average, those of CD4+.

At baseline, cycle 4 day 1, and cycle 7 day 1, blood was sampled. As concerns this clone: Its antigen is as yet unknown.

This CDR3 spans 18 amino acids. The V and J ends lost 0 bases and 5 bases, in that order; junction bases with no gene match: 11. The germline CDR1 and CDR2 sequences are LGHNA and YSLEER. The specimen was CD4+ or CD8+ T cells sorted from blood, collected in a trial of the OX40 agonist ivuxolimab. The chain employs TRBV4-3 and TRBJ2-3; 10 bases match TRBD2. The clonotype comes from an adult with an advanced solid tumor such as melanoma, head and neck, liver or kidney cancer. In DNA, the CDR3 is TGCGCCAGCAGCCAAGAGGTGGCTAGCGGGGGTGCGAGAGATACGCAGTATTTT. Translating gives CASSQEVASGGARDTQYF.